This T cell receptor beta chain emerged from a study of control samples from healthy donors and cancer patients. Trimming stripped 4 bases from V and 4 bases from J, with 19 bases between. Looked up from germline, CDR1 is MNHNS and CDR2 is SASEGT. The CDR3 consists of 16 residues. The data were produced by immunoSEQ multiplex PCR, yet TCRdb's version contains in-frame clones alone and is incomplete. This sample carries about 95,000 clones, about nine tenths of them seen once, and the ten largest clones take about 0.92%. What was sequenced was blood. The J gene is TRBJ2-5, the V gene TRBV6-1, with D tentatively TRBD1 or TRBD2 (5 bases each). This receptor was identified in a woman in her 30s in good health. CDR3 in DNA: TGTGCCAGCAGTGGGGGCCAACTAGTTTCACGAGAGACCCAGTACTTC. Translation: CASSGGQLVSRETQYF.